This T cell receptor (beta chain) is from a study of blood T cell repertoires in COVID-19. Profiled with immunoSEQ multiplex PCR; TCRdb holds only in-frame clones, not every one. The sample consists of just over 90,000 clones, 75% to 90% of them appearing once. The CDR3 runs to 15 residues. From germline, CDR1 is MNHEY and CDR2 SVGAGI. Trimming took 4 bases from V and 0 from J, leaving 10 bases between them. This receptor was obtained from a human donor with active COVID-19. The donor label of this sample is uncertain. The sample consisted of peripheral blood. J is TRBJ2-1 and V is TRBV6-5; D may be TRBD2 (6 bases). For the CDR3, the DNA is TGTGCCAGCAGTTTCGGGGGAAGCTCCTACAATGAGCAGTTCTTC. Amino acids: CASSFGGSSYNEQFF.